The 3 T cell receptor beta chains below were found in one sample sequenced in a study of cytotoxic CD8 clonotypes in ibrutinib-treated CLL. The table came from immunoSEQ multiplex PCR; TCRdb's copy has only in-frame clones and leaves some out. The table has about 200,000 clones, approximately 72% seen once. The input for sequencing was PBMCs, taken after 24 months of ibrutinib treatment. These receptors came from a human donor with chronic lymphocytic leukemia.

The rearrangement joins TRBV6-1 to TRBJ2-7; D is unresolved. The germline V and J ends were trimmed by 5 bases and 2 bases, with 10 bases remaining between them. Germline values: CDR1 MNHNS, CDR2 SASEGT. There are 13 residues in the CDR3. In nucleotides, the CDR3 is TGTGCCAGCAGTACGGACGTAGCCTACGAGCAGTACTTC. Encoded protein: CASSTDVAYEQYF.

The table lists this clone with a count of one. J is TRBJ2-7 and V is TRBV5-6; the D is unclear. The CDR3 has 13 residues. V was trimmed by 0 bases and J by 3 bases, leaving 7 bases between them. Looked up from germline, CDR1 is SGHDT and CDR2 is YYEEEE. CDR3: CASSLDILYEQYF. CDR3 sequence (DNA): TGTGCCAGCAGCTTGGACATTCTCTACGAGCAGTACTTC. Looking up the rest from reference TRBV5-6 and TRBJ2-7 gives the full variable domain: DAGVTQSPTHLIKTRGQQVTLRCSPKSGHDTVSWYQQALGQGPQFIFQYYEEEERQRGNFPDRFSGHQFPNYSSELNVNALLLGDSALYLCASSLDILYEQYFGPGTRLTVT.

There are a few counts of this clone. The V and J genes are TRBV9 and TRBJ2-5; unclear D gene. Germline CDR1 is SGDLS and CDR2 is YYNGEE. The CDR3 contains 14 residues. Between the trimmed V and J ends, which lost 0 bases and 5 bases, there was a span of 11 bases. CDR3 nucleotides: TGTGCCAGCAGCGTAGGCTCTTTTGGGGAGACCCAGTACTTC. Its protein is CASSVGSFGETQYF.